The 6 T cell receptor beta chains presented below share a single source sample, sequenced in a study of control samples from healthy donors and cancer patients. This table comes from immunoSEQ multiplex PCR, and its TCRdb copy is limited to in-frame clones, with some not included. The sample holds about 94,000 clones; roughly nine tenths are singletons and the top ten take more than 3.5%. Sequencing was done on a sample of blood. The receptors originated from a young woman in good health.

J is TRBJ1-1 and V is TRBV5-4; D not resolved. This CDR3 contains 11 residues. Trimming shortened V by 4 bases and J by 7 bases, and 8 bases separated the two germline ends. In germline, CDR1 is SGHNT, CDR2 YYREEE (reference sequence). The CDR3 loop reads CASSLGREAFF. Written as DNA, the CDR3 is TGTGCCAGCAGCCTGGGCCGTGAAGCTTTCTTT.

Worth noting for this clone: Within the sample, other DNA sequences also encode this same CDR3. The chain is built from TRBV3-1 (or the pseudogene TRBV3-2) and TRBJ2-7, with a possible D match to TRBD2 (6 bases). This CDR3 spans 12 amino acids. The V end was cut by 3 bases, the J end by 3 bases, with 6 bases between. Germline CDR1 and CDR2: LGHDT and YNNKEL (reference sequence). The CDR3 region has the DNA TGTGCCAGCAGCCAGGGGGGCTACGAGCAGTACTTC. Its protein is CASSQGGYEQYF.

The chain is built from TRBV9 and TRBJ1-3, with 8 bases that match TRBD1. The germline gives CDR1 SGDLS, CDR2 YYNGEE. V lost 3 bases and J lost 0; bases outside the gene matches: 8. The CDR3 loop spans 17 amino acids. The CDR3 DNA sequence: TGTGCCAGCAGCGCCCAGGGACAGGCGAGCTCTGGAAACACCATATATTTT. This translates into CASSAQGQASSGNTIYF.

This clone was seen just once. This chain joins TRBV3-1 (or the pseudogene TRBV3-2) and TRBJ1-3, with unresolved D. The ends were cut back, 1 base at V and 10 bases at J, with 11 bases in the middle. The CDR3 has 13 amino acids. Germline V gene data show CDR1 as LGHDT and CDR2 as YNNKEL (reference sequence). In nucleotides, the CDR3 is TGTGCCAGCAGCCAAGGGGCAGCCGGTACCATATATTTT. This translates into CASSQGAAGTIYF.

In this sample, this clone turned up once. The chain recombines TRBV25-1 with TRBJ2-5; D remains ambiguous. With 2 bases removed from V and 1 base from J, the gap between germline ends came to 11 bases. CDR1 is MGHDK, CDR2 SYGVNS, per germline. The CDR3 length is 15 residues. For the CDR3, the DNA is TGTGCCAGCAGTGAAGAACTGGGCTTCCAAGAGACCCAGTACTTC. This sequence encodes CASSEELGFQETQYF. Looking up the rest from reference TRBV25-1 and TRBJ2-5 gives the full variable domain: EADIYQTPRYLVIGTGKKITLECSQTMGHDKMYWYQQDPGMELHLIHYSYGVNSTEKGDLSSESTVSRIRTEHFPLTLESARPSHTSQYLCASSEELGFQETQYFGPGTRLLVL.

The J gene is TRBJ2-2, the V gene TRBV19; 14 bases are shared with TRBD2. The CDR3 is 18 amino acids. CDR1 and CDR2 from the germline V gene are LNHDA and SQIVND (reference sequence). Unmatched junction bases numbered 8, after V lost 5 bases and J lost 3 bases. In nucleotides, the CDR3 is TGTGCCAGTAGTTCGGGACTAGCGGGGGTACCCGACACCGGGGAGCTGTTTTTT. It codes for CASSSGLAGVPDTGELFF.